This is a list of T cell receptor beta chains from one sample in a study of blood T cell repertoires in COVID-19. Method: immunoSEQ multiplex PCR; TCRdb's copy keeps in-frame clones and lacks some. The sample lists some 140,000 clones, 88% occurring once. Sequenced sample: peripheral blood. These receptors were obtained from a man between 65 and 85 years old with active COVID-19. CDR3s include the opening cysteine and the closing phenylalanine or tryptophan. The D gene is left open where the match is weak.

D | J | V | CDR3 | DNA
TRBD2 | TRBJ2-1 | TRBV5-1 | CASSLLAGAEGEQFF | TGCGCCAGCAGCTTGCTAGCGGGCGCCGAGGGTGAGCAGTTCTTC
TRBD2 | TRBJ2-3 | TRBV7-9 | CASSPRTSRADTQYF | TGTGCCAGCAGCCCGAGGACTAGTCGGGCAGATACGCAGTATTTT
NA | TRBJ1-2 | TRBV28 | CASSLRRVGYGYTF | TGTGCCAGCAGTTTGAGGCGGGTCGGCTATGGCTACACCTTC
NA | TRBJ2-1 | TRBV5-8 | CASSRGIEQFF | TGTGCCAGCAGCCGGGGGATTGAGCAGTTCTTC
TRBD2 | TRBJ2-7 | TRBV9 | CASSLGLAGATYEQYF | TGTGCCAGCAGCTTGGGACTAGCGGGAGCCACTTACGAGCAGTACTTC
TRBD1 | TRBJ1-4 | TRBV28 | CASSARGRGLQGEKLFF | TGTGCCAGCAGTGCCCGGGGCAGGGGGCTTCAAGGTGAAAAACTGTTTTTT
TRBD2 | TRBJ2-1 | TRBV27 | CASSLSRLAGAYNEQFF | TGTGCCAGCAGTTTATCGAGACTAGCGGGAGCCTACAATGAGCAGTTCTTC
NA | TRBJ1-5 | TRBV6-2/TRBV6-3 | CASSYSIQPQHF | TGTGCCAGCAGTTACTCCATTCAGCCCCAGCATTTT
NA | TRBJ2-7 | TRBV18 | CASSPLLPGKKQAYEQYF | TGTGCCAGCTCACCACTACTCCCAGGGAAAAAACAAGCCTACGAGCAGTACTTC
TRBD1 | TRBJ1-6 | TRBV27 | CASRGTDLQSSYNSPLHF | TGTGCCAGCAGAGGGACAGACCTACAAAGCTCCTATAATTCACCCCTCCACTTT
NA | TRBJ1-1 | TRBV12-3/TRBV12-4 | CASSFQGFEAFF | TGTGCCAGCAGTTTCCAGGGTTTCGAAGCTTTCTTT
TRBD2 | TRBJ2-2 | TRBV11-2 | CASSSRLAGVNTGELFF | TGTGCCAGCAGCTCTAGACTAGCGGGAGTGAACACCGGGGAGCTGTTTTTT
NA | TRBJ2-7 | TRBV15 | CATSSGGFEQYF | TGTGCCACCAGCAGCGGAGGGTTCGAGCAGTACTTC
NA | TRBJ1-5 | TRBV18 | CASSQGGGSNQPQHF | TGTGCCAGCTCTCAAGGGGGGGGTAGCAATCAGCCCCAGCATTTT
TRBD1 | TRBJ1-1 | TRBV10-3 | CAITTGLNTEAFF | TGTGCCATCACGACAGGGCTGAACACTGAAGCTTTCTTT
NA | TRBJ2-1 | TRBV5-4 | CASSLGAPGNEQFF | TGTGCCAGCAGCTTGGGAGCTCCGGGGAATGAGCAGTTCTTC
TRBD1 | TRBJ2-1 | TRBV6-5 | CASHRDRVNEQFF | TGTGCCAGCCATCGGGACAGGGTCAATGAGCAGTTCTTC